This T cell receptor beta chain is drawn from a study of long-term antiretroviral therapy in people with HIV. At least one PBMC sample before ART and at least two after were required. HIV-positive participants were all treated in the United States. Until DNA extraction, the samples held between 1-10 million cryopreserved PBMC. As concerns this clone: Its antigen is not known.

Overall study findings and caveats: Transplant-donor-level diversity was not reached after ART, though diversity increased.

At the survey level, the v3.0 immunoSEQ assay was run. Here immunoSEQ multiplex PCR was the method, and the copy in TCRdb shows in-frame clones only, minus some. The repertoire consists of 20,000 to 25,000 clones, with more than 65% occurring once and the leading ten covering under 20%. The material sequenced was unsorted PBMCs, taken 0.1 years before starting antiretroviral therapy. This sequence was found in a young man with HIV.

CDR3 loop: CASSQDSLWGTARNYGYTF. In DNA, the CDR3 is TGCGCCAGCAGCCAAGATTCATTATGGGGGACAGCACGTAACTATGGCTACACCTTC. The rearrangement joins TRBV4-1 to TRBJ1-2, with TRBD1 matching 7 bases. The germline V gene has CDR1 MGHRA and CDR2 YSYEKL. Germline trimming cut 0 bases from V and 1 base from J; bases unmatched to any gene: 14. The CDR3 has 19 residues.